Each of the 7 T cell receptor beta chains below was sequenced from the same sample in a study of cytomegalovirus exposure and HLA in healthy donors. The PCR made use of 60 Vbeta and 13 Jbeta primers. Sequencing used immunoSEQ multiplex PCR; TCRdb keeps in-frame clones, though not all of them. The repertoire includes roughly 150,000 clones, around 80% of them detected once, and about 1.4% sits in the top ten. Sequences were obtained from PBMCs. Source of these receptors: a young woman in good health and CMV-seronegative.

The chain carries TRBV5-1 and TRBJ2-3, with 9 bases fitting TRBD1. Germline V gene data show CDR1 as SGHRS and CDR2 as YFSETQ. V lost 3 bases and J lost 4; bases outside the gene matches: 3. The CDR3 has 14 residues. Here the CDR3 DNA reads TGCGCCAGCAGCTCCCGACAGGGGGCAGATACGCAGTATTTT. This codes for CASSSRQGADTQYF. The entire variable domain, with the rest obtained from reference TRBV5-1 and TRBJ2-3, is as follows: KAGVTQTPRYLIKTRGQQVTLSCSPISGHRSVSWYQQTPGQGLQFLFEYFSETQRNKGNFPGRFSGRQFSNSRSEMNVSTLELGDSALYLCASSSRQGADTQYFGPGTRLTVL.

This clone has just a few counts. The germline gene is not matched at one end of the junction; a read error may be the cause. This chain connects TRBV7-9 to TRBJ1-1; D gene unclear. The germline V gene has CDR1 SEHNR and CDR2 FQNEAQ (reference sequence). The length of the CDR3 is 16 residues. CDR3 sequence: CSSSSPTLFMNTEAFF. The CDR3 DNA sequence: TGTTCCAGCAGCTCGCCTACTTTGTTCATGAACACTGAAGCTTTCTTT. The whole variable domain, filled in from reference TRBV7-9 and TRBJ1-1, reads DTGVSQNPRHKITKRGQNVTFRCDPISEHNRLYWYRQTLGQGPEFLTYFQNEAQLEKSRLLSDRFSAERPKGSFSTLEIQRTEQGDSAMYLCSSSSPTLFMNTEAFFGQGTRLTVV.

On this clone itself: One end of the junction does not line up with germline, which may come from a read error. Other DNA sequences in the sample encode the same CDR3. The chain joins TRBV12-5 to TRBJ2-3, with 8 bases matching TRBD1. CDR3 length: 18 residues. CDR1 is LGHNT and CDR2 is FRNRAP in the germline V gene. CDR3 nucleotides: TGTGCTAGTGGTCTCGGGACAGGCCTCCGTGCTAGCACGGATACGCAGTATTTT. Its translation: CASGLGTGLRASTDTQYF.

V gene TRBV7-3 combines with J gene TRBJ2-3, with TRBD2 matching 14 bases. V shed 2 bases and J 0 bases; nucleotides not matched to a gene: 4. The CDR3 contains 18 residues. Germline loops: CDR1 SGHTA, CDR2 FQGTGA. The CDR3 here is CASSLGLAGGSSTDTQYF. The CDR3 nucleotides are TGTGCCAGCAGCTTAGGACTAGCGGGGGGTTCTAGCACAGATACGCAGTATTTT.

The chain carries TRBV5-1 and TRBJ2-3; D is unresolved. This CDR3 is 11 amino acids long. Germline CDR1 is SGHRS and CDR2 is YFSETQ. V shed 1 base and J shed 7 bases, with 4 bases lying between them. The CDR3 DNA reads TGCGCCAGCAGCTTGCAAAATACGCAGTATTTT. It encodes CASSLQNTQYF. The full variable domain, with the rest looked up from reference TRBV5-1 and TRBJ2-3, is KAGVTQTPRYLIKTRGQQVTLSCSPISGHRSVSWYQQTPGQGLQFLFEYFSETQRNKGNFPGRFSGRQFSNSRSEMNVSTLELGDSALYLCASSLQNTQYFGPGTRLTVL.

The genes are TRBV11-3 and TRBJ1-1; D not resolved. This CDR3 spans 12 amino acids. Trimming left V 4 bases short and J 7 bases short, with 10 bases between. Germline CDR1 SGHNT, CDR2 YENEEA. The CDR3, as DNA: TGTGCCAGCAGCTCCCCCCCCGGTGAAGCTTTCTTT. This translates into CASSSPPGEAFF.

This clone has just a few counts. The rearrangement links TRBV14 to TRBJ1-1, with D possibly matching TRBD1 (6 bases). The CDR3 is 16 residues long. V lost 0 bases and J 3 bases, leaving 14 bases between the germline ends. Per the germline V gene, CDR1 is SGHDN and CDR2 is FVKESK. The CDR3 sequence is CASSQERGKGDTEAFF. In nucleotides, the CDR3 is TGTGCCAGCAGCCAAGAACGTGGGAAGGGGGACACTGAAGCTTTCTTT.